This TCR beta chain comes out of a study of identical twins. TCRdb independently ran MiXCR on the 5' RACE reads; one entry per CDR3 protein. This table has more than 600,000 distinct CDR3 sequences, around a sixth appearing once. The V gene's germline CDR1 is DFQATT and CDR2 SNEGSKA (reference sequence). The CDR3 consists of 13 residues. With V trimmed by 3 bases and J by 4 bases, 5 bases remained unmatched. In addition, the sample was reused for a study of T cells expressing NK-cell markers.

The specimen was PBMCs. This chain joins TRBV20-1 and TRBJ1-2; 7 nucleotides align to TRBD1. This clonotype was sampled from a woman in her late teens or twenties in good health. CDR3 DNA: TGCAGTGCTAGGGCAGGGGGAACCTATGGCTACACCTTC. Translating it yields CSARAGGTYGYTF.